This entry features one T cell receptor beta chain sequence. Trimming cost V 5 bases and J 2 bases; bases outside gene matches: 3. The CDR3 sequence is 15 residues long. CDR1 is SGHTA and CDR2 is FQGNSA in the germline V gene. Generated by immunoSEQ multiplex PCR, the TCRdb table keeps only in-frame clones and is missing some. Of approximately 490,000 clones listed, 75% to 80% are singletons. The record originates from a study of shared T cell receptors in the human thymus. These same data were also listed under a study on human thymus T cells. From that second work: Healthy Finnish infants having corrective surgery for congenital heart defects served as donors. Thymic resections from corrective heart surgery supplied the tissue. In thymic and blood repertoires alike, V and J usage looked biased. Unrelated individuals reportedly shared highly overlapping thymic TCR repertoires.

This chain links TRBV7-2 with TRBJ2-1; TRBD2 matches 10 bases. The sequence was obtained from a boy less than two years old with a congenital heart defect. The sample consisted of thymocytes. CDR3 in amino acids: CASSPTSGAYNEQFF. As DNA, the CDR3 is TGTGCCAGCAGCCCCACTAGCGGGGCCTACAATGAGCAGTTCTTC.